This record concerns one TCR beta chain sequence. Its antigen is still unknown. This specimen comes from a study of T cell responses to AZD1222 COVID-19 vaccine. Study-wide results and caveats: Two doses of AZD1222 preceded a rise in Spike-specific TCR breadth and depth. No repertoire was sampled before or during the peak T cell response, only after it.

The CDR3 is 14 residues long. Deletions cut 3 bases from V and 1 base from J, with 7 bases between. Per germline, CDR1 LNHDA and CDR2 SQIVND (reference sequence). TCRdb's table, derived via immunoSEQ multiplex PCR, lists solely in-frame clones and lacks some. This sample contains about 140,000 clones. The sequence was collected from an adult in good health. The material sequenced was peripheral blood. The V gene is TRBV19, the J gene TRBJ1-5, with a tentative D call TRBD1 (5 bases). In nucleotides, the CDR3 is TGTGCCAGTAGTATCGGGGACAGCAATCAGCCCCAGCATTTT. It yields the protein CASSIGDSNQPQHF.